The entry below describes one T cell receptor (beta chain). Primed by a sample-barcoded 5' primer and a J-beta primer mix, a second PCR proceeded for about 6 to 12 cycles. Unique molecular identifiers of 12 random nucleotides labeled each cDNA. Sequencing of every sample gave 2.5 million or more CDR3-containing paired-end reads. Each CDR3 protein gets one entry after TCRdb re-called the 5' RACE reads with MiXCR. Seen here are nearly 1 million distinct CDR3 sequences, about 53% observed once, and the top ten hold 20% to 25%. The sample comes from a study of blood T cells in healthy people across ages. Study information: Capture via template switching afforded approximately one barcoded beta molecule per two T cells.

The CDR3 sequence is 14 residues long. Germline loops: CDR1 SEHNR, CDR2 FQNEAQ (reference sequence). J was trimmed by 3 bases and V by 5 bases; bases with no gene match: 7. Extractions gave at least 5.5 micrograms of total RNA per sample. The chain has TRBV7-9 and TRBJ2-7; 7 nucleotides match TRBD1. This clonotype was sampled from a woman aged 55-70 years in good health. Sequenced: blood. The CDR3 sequence: CASSLTGADYEQYF. The CDR3 bases are TGTGCCAGCAGCCTCACAGGGGCGGACTACGAGCAGTACTTC. Full variable domain (missing parts from reference TRBV7-9 and TRBJ2-7): DTGVSQNPRHKITKRGQNVTFRCDPISEHNRLYWYRQTLGQGPEFLTYFQNEAQLEKSRLLSDRFSAERPKGSFSTLEIQRTEQGDSAMYLCASSLTGADYEQYFGPGTRLTVT.